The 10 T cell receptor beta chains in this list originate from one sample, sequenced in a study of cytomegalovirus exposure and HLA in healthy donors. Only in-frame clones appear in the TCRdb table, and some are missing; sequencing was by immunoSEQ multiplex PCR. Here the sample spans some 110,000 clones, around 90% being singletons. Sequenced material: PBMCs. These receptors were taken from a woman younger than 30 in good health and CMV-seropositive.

The CDR3, as DNA: TGTGCCAGTAGTATAGATCCGGGGGTGGCCGGGGAGCTGTTTTTT. This sequence encodes CASSIDPGVAGELFF. V and J are TRBV19 and TRBJ2-2; perhaps TRBD2 as D (6 bases). This CDR3 has 15 amino acids. V lost 0 bases and J lost 6, with 11 bases in between. The germline V gene has CDR1 LNHDA and CDR2 SQIVND (reference sequence).

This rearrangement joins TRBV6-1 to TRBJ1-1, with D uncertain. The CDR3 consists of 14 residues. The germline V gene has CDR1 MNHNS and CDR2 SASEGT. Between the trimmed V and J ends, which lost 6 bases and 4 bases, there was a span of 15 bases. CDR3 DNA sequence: TGTGCCAGCAGGGAGGACGGGGAGGTCACTGAAGCTTTCTTT. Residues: CASREDGEVTEAFF.

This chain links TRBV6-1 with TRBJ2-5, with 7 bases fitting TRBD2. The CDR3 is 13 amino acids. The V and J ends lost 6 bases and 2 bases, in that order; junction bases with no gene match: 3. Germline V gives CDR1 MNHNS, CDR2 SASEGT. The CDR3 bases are TGTGCCAGCAGCTGGGGGGGTCAAGAGACCCAGTACTTC. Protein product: CASSWGGQETQYF.

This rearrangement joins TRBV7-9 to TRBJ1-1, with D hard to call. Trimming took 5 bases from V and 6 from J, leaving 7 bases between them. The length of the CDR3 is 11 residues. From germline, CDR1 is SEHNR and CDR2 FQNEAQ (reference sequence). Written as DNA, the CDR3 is TGTGCCAGCAGCCCTAGAGCTGAAGCTTTCTTT. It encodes CASSPRAEAFF.

For the CDR3, the DNA is TGTGCCAGCAGTGATTCGGCGGTTCTCTACGAGCAGTACTTC. This gives the protein CASSDSAVLYEQYF. This chain links TRBV25-1 with TRBJ2-7; D remains ambiguous. Deletions cut 3 bases from V and 3 bases from J, with 12 bases between. Per the germline V gene, CDR1 is MGHDK and CDR2 is SYGVNS. This CDR3 comprises 14 residues.

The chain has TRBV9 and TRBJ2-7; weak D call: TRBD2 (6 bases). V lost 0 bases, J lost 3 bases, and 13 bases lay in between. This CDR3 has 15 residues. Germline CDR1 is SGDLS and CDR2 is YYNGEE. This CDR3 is CASSVDGGISYEQYF. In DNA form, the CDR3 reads TGTGCCAGCAGCGTAGATGGGGGGATCAGCTACGAGCAGTACTTC.

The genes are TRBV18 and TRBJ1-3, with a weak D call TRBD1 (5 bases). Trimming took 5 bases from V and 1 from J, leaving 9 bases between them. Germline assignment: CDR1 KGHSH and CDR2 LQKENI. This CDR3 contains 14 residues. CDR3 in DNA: TGTGCCAGCTCATTGCAGGGTTCTGGAAACACCATATATTTT. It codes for CASSLQGSGNTIYF.

The CDR3 nucleotides are TGTGCCAGCACCGTTCAGACAGGGTCTCGGGAGCAGTACTTC. The encoded protein is CASTVQTGSREQYF. V and J are TRBV7-9 and TRBJ2-7; the match to TRBD1 covers 7 bases. The junction had 13 bases not matched to a gene; V was cut back by 7 bases and J by 7 bases. Germline CDR1 reads SEHNR; CDR2 reads FQNEAQ (reference sequence). The length of the CDR3 is 14 residues.

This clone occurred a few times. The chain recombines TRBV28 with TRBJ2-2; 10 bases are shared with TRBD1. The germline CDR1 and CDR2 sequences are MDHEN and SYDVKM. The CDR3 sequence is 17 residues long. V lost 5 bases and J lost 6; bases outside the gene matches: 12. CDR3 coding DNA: TGTGCCAGCAGTCACTCCGGGACAGGGGACCTGGCCGGGGAGCTGTTTTTT. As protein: CASSHSGTGDLAGELFF.

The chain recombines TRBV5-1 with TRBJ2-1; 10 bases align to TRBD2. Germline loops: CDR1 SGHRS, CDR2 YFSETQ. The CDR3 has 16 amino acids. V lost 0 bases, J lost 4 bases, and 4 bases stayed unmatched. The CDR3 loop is CASSLGTSGAYNEQFF. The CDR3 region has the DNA TGCGCCAGCAGCTTGGGCACTAGCGGGGCATACAATGAGCAGTTCTTC.